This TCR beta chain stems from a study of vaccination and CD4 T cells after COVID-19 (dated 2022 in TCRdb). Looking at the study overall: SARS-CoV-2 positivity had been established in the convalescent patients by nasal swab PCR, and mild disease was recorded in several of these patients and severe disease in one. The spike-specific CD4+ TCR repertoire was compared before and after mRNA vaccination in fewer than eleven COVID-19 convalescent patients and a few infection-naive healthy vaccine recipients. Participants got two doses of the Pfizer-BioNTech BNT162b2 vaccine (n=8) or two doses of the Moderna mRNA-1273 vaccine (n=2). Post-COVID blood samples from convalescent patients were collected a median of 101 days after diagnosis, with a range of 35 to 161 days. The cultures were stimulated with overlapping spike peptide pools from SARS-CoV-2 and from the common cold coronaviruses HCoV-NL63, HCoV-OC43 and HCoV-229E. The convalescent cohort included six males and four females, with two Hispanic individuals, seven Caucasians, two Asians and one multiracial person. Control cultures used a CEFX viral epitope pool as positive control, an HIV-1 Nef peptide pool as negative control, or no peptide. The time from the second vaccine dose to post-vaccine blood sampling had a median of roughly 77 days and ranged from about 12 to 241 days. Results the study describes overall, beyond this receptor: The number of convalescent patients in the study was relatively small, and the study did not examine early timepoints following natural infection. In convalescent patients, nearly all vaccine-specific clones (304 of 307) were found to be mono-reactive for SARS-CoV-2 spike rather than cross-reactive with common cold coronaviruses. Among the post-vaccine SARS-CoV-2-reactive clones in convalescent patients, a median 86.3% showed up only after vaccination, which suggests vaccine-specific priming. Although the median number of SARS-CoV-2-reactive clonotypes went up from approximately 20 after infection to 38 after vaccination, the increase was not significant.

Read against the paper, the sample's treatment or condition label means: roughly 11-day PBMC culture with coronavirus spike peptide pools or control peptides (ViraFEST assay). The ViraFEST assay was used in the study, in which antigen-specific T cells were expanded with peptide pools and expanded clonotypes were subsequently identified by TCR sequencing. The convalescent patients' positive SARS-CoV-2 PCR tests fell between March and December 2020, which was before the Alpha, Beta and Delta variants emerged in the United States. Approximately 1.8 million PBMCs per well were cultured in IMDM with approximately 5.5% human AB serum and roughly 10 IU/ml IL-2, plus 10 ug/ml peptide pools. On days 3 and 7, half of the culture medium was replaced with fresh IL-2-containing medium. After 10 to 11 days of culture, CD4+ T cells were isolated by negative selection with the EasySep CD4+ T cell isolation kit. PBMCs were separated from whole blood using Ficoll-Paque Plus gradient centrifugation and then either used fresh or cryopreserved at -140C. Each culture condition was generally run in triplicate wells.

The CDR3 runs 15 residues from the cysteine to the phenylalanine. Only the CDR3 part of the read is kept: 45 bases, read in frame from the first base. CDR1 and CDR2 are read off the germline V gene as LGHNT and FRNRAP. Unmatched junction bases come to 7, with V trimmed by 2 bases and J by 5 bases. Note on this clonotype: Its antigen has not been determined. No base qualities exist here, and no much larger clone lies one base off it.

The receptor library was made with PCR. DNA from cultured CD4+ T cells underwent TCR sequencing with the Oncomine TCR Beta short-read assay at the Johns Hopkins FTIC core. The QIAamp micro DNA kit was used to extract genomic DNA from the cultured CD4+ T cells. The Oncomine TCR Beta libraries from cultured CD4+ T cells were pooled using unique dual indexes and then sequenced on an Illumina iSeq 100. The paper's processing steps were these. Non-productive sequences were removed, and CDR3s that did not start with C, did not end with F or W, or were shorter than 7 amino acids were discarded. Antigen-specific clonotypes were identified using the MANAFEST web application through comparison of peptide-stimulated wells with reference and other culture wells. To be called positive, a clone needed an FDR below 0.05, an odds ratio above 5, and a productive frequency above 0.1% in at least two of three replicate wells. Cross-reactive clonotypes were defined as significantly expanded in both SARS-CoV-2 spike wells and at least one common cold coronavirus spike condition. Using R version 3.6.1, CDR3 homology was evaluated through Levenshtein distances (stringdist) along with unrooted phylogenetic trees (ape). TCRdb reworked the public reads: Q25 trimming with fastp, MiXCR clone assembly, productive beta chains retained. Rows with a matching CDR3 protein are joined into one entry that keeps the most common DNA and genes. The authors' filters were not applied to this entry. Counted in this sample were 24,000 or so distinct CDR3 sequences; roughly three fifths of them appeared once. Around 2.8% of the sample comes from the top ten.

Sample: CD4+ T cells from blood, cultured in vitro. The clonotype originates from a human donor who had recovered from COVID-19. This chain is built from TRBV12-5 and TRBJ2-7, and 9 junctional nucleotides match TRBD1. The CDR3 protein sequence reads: CASGLSRTGADEQYF. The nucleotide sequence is TGTGCTAGTGGTTTGTCCAGGACAGGGGCGGACGAGCAGTACTTC.